A selection of T cell receptor beta chains follows, all from one sample in a study of T cells in Graves' hyperthyroidism and ophthalmopathy. Via MiXCR, TCRdb re-called the multiplex PCR reads, giving one row per CDR3 protein. Of 600,000 to 700,000 distinct CDR3 sequences in the sample, approximately 14% were seen once. The sequenced material came from blood. The origin of the receptors is a woman aged 40 to 50 with Graves' ophthalmopathy. Both conserved end residues are part of each CDR3. Each record gives: V gene, D gene, J gene, clone size, CDR3 protein, CDR3 DNA. The D gene is left open where the match is weak. Size is omitted from some rows. Given values are once, few, many or a class for expanded clones.

>TRBV12-3/TRBV12-4|TRBD2|TRBJ2-7|NA
CASSSGLAHPYEQYF
TGTGCCAGCAGTTCCGGACTAGCTCACCCCTACGAGCAGTACTTC
>TRBV7-8|TRBD1|TRBJ2-7|many
CASSPGTGTSYEQYF
TGTGCCAGCAGCCCCGGGACAGGGACATCCTACGAGCAGTACTTC
>TRBV11-2|NA|TRBJ2-1|NA
CASSLDGSSYNEQFF
TGTGCCAGCAGCTTAGACGGGAGCTCCTACAATGAGCAGTTCTTC
>TRBV20-1|NA|TRBJ1-5|many
CSLGGGNQPQHF
TGCAGTCTCGGCGGCGGCAATCAGCCCCAGCATTTT
>TRBV20-1|NA|TRBJ2-3|NA
CSASGLGEAWDTQYF
TGCAGTGCTAGCGGCTTGGGGGAGGCATGGGATACGCAGTATTTT
>TRBV9|TRBD1|TRBJ2-3|NA
CASSVAEYFGTGGDTQYF
TGTGCCAGCAGCGTAGCCGAGTATTTTGGGACAGGGGGAGATACGCAGTATTTT
>TRBV20-1|NA|TRBJ2-7|many
CSARDLSDLTYEQYF
TGCAGTGCTAGAGATCTCAGTGATCTAACCTACGAGCAGTACTTC
>TRBV20-1|NA|TRBJ2-7|many
CSAKWATYEQYF
TGCAGTGCCAAGTGGGCCACCTACGAGCAGTACTTC
>TRBV11-2|NA|TRBJ2-5|many
CASSTRTAYQETQYF
TGTGCCAGCAGCACTCGGACAGCGTACCAAGAGACCCAGTACTTC
>TRBV28|TRBD2|TRBJ2-2|many
CASLPPGTRFGELFF
TGTGCCAGCCTGCCCCCCGGGACTAGGTTCGGGGAGCTGTTTTTT
>TRBV6-5|NA|TRBJ1-1|many
CASSYGNVNTEAFF
TGTGCCAGCAGTTACGGAAACGTGAACACTGAAGCTTTCTTT
>TRBV12-3/TRBV12-4|NA|TRBJ2-5|many
CASSLEMAPEETQYF
TGTGCCAGCAGTTTAGAAATGGCACCCGAGGAGACCCAGTACTTC
>TRBV4-2|NA|TRBJ2-7|few
CASSPNSSYEQYF
TGTGCCAGCAGCCCCAACAGTTCCTACGAGCAGTACTTC
>TRBV28|TRBD1|TRBJ1-1|NA
CASSPDRALAEAFF
TGTGCCAGCAGCCCGGACAGGGCTTTGGCTGAAGCTTTCTTT
>TRBV7-3|NA|TRBJ2-5|many
CASSPIRGAQETQYF
TGTGCCAGCAGCCCCATTCGAGGTGCCCAGGAGACCCAGTACTTC
>TRBV2|NA|TRBJ2-2|many
CASTPEGTGELFF
TGTGCCAGCACCCCGGAGGGTACCGGGGAGCTGTTTTTT
>TRBV12-3/TRBV12-4|NA|TRBJ2-7|few
CASSSRREQYF
TGTGCCAGCAGTTCCAGGCGCGAGCAGTACTTC
>TRBV29-1|NA|TRBJ2-7|many
CSVEGERSSYEQYF
TGCAGCGTTGAAGGGGAGCGAAGCTCCTACGAGCAGTACTTC
>TRBV28|NA|TRBJ2-4|many
CASSSPPGWAKNIQYF
TGTGCCAGCAGTTCCCCCCCAGGGTGGGCCAAAAACATTCAGTACTTC
>TRBV7-9|NA|TRBJ2-5|many
CASSSSGGETQYF
TGTGCCAGCAGTTCTTCAGGGGGGGAGACCCAGTACTTC
>TRBV28|NA|TRBJ2-2|many
CASSLSFAGELFF
TGTGCCAGCAGTTTAAGTTTCGCCGGGGAGCTGTTTTTT
>TRBV11-1|TRBD1|TRBJ2-5|NA
CASSLEQYPGTEKEETQYF
TGTGCCAGCAGCTTAGAGCAATATCCCGGGACAGAGAAAGAAGAGACCCAGTACTTC
>TRBV29-1|NA|TRBJ1-1|NA
CSVAEGEAFF
TGCAGCGTTGCAGAAGGTGAAGCTTTCTTT
>TRBV29-1|NA|TRBJ1-2|many
CSVEGHEDGYTF
TGCAGCGTTGAAGGCCATGAGGATGGCTACACCTTC
>TRBV12-5|TRBD1|TRBJ2-5|NA
CASGLETGEETQYF
TGTGCTAGTGGTCTCGAGACAGGGGAAGAGACCCAGTACTTC